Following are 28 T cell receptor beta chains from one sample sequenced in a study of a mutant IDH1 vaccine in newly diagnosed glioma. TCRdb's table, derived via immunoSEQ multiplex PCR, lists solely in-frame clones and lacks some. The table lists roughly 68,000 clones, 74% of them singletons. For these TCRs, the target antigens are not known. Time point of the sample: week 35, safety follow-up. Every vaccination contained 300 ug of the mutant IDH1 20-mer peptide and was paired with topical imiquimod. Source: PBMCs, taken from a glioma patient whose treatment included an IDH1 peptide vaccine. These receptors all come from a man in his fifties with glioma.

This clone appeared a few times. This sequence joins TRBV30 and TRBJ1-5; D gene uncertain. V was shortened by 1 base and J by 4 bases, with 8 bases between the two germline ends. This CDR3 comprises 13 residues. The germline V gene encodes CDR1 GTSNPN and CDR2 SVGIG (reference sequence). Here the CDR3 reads CAWSAGGNQPQHF. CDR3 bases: TGTGCCTGGAGTGCTGGAGGGAATCAGCCCCAGCATTTT.

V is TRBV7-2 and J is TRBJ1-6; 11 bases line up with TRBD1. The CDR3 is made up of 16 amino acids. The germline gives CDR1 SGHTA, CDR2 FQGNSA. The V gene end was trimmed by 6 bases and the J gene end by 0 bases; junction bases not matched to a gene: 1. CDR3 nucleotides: TGTGCCAGCAGAGGGACAGGGGGCTCCTATAATTCACCCCTCCACTTT. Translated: CASRGTGGSYNSPLHF.

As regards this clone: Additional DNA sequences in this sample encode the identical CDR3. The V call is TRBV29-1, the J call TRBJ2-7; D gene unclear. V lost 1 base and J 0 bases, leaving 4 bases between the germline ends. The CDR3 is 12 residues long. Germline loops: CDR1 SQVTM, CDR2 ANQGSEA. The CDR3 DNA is TGCAGCGTTGAAGGCAGCTCCTACGAGCAGTACTTC. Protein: CSVEGSSYEQYF.

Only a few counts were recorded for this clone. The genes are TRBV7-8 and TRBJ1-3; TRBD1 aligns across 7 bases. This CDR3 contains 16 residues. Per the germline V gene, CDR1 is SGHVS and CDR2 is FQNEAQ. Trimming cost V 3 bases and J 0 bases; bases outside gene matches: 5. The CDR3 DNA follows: TGTGCCAGCAGCTTCGGGACAGTGAACTCTGGAAACACCATATATTTT. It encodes CASSFGTVNSGNTIYF.

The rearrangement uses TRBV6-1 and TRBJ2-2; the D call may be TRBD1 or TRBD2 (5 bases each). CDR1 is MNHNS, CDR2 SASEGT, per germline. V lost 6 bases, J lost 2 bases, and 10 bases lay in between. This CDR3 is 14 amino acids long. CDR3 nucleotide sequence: TGTGCCAGCAGACCGGGGCCTAACACCGGGGAGCTGTTTTTT. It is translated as CASRPGPNTGELFF.

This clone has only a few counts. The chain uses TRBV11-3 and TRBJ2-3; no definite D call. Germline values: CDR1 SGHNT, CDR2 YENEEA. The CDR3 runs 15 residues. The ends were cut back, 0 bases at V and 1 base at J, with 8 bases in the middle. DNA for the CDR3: TGTGCCAGCAGCTTAGATCCTCGACGCACAGATACGCAGTATTTT. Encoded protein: CASSLDPRRTDTQYF.

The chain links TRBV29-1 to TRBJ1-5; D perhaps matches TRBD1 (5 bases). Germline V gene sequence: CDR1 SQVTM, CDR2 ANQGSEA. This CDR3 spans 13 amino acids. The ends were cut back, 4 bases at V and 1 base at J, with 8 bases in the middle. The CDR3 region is CSVGGRSNQPQHF. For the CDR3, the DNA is TGCAGCGTTGGGGGCCGAAGCAATCAGCCCCAGCATTTT.

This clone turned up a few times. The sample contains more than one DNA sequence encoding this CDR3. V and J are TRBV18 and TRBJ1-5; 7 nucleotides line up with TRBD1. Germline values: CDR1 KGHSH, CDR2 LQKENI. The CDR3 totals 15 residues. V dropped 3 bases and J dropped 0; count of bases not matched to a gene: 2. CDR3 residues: CASSPGQNSNQPQHF. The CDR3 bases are TGTGCCAGCTCACCGGGACAGAATAGCAATCAGCCCCAGCATTTT.

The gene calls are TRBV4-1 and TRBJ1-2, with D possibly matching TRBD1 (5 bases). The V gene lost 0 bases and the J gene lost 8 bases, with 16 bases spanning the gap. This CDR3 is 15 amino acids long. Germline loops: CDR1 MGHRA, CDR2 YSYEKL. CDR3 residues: CASSQEAQGMGGYTF. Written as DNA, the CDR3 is TGCGCCAGCAGCCAAGAGGCCCAGGGCATGGGAGGCTACACCTTC.

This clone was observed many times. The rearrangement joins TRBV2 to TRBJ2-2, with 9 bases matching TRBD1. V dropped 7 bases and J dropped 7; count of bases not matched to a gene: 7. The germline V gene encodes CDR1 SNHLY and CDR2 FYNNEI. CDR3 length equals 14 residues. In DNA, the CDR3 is TGTGCCAGCAAAACAGGGGGCGATGGCGGGGAGCTGTTTTTT. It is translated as CASKTGGDGGELFF.

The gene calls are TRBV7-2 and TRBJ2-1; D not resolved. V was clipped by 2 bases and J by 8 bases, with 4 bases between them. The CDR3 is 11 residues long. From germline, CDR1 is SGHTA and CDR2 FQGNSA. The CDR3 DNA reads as TGTGCCAGCAGCTTACTCGATGAGCAGTTCTTC. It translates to CASSLLDEQFF.

CDR3 in amino acids: CASTSGTGYGYNEQFF. The CDR3, as DNA: TGTGCCAGCACCTCCGGAACAGGGTATGGCTACAATGAGCAGTTCTTC. V and J are TRBV7-2 and TRBJ2-1; a possible D gene is TRBD1 (6 bases). Germline loops: CDR1 SGHTA, CDR2 FQGNSA. This CDR3 is 16 amino acids long. V was clipped by 7 bases and J by 3 bases, with 19 bases between them.

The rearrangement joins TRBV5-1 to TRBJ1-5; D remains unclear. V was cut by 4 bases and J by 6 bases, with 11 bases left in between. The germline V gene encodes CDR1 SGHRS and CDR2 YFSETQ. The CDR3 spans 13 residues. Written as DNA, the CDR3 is TGCGCCAGCAGCCCCGCCCCCAGTCAGCCCCAGCATTTT. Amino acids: CASSPAPSQPQHF.

Written as DNA, the CDR3 is TGTGCCAGCAGTCCAACAGGACCGGGTTCACCCCTCCACTTT. Translated: CASSPTGPGSPLHF. The rearrangement joins TRBV2 to TRBJ1-6; perhaps TRBD1 as D (5 bases). The V end was cut by 5 bases, the J end by 9 bases, with 14 bases between. Germline values: CDR1 SNHLY, CDR2 FYNNEI. This CDR3 spans 14 amino acids.

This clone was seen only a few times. CDR3 loop: CASSPRDPNYGYTF. CDR3 nucleotides: TGTGCCAGCAGCCCCCGGGACCCGAACTATGGCTACACCTTC. The rearrangement uses TRBV7-2 and TRBJ1-2; possible D gene TRBD1, 5 bases. The CDR3 runs to 14 residues. Germline V lookup: CDR1 SGHTA, CDR2 FQGNSA. Between the trimmed V and J ends, which lost 5 bases and 2 bases, there was a span of 12 bases.

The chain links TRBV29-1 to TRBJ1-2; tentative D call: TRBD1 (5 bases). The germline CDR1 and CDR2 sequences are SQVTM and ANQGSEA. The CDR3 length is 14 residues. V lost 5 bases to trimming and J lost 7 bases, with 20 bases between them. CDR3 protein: CSVSLPGTQFGYTF. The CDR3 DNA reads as TGCAGCGTTTCCCTTCCGGGGACGCAGTTTGGCTACACCTTC.

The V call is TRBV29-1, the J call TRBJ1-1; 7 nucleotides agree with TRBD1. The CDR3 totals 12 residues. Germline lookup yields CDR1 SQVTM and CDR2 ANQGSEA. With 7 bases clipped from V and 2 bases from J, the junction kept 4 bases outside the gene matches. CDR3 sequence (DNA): TGCAGCGGTGGGGACAGAAACACTGAAGCTTTCTTT. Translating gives CSGGDRNTEAFF.

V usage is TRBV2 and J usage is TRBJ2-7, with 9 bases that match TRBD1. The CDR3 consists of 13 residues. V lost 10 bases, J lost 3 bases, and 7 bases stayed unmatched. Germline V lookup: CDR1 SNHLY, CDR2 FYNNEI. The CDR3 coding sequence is TGTGCCACTACAGGGGGCCGGGGCTACGAGCAGTACTTC. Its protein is CATTGGRGYEQYF.

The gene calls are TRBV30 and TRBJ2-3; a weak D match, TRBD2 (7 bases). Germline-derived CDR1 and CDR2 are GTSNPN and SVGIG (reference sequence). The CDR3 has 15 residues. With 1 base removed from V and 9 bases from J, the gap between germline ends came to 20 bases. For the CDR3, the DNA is TGTGCCTGGAGTGCTCGGGGGGCTAGTGATAGGACGCAGTATTTT. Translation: CAWSARGASDRTQYF. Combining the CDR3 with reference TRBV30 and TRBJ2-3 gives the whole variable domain SQTIHQWPATLVQPVGSPLSLECTVEGTSNPNLYWYRQAAGRGLQLLFYSVGIGQISSEVPQNLSASRPQDRQFILSSKKLLLSDSGFYLCAWSARGASDRTQYFGPGTRLTVL.

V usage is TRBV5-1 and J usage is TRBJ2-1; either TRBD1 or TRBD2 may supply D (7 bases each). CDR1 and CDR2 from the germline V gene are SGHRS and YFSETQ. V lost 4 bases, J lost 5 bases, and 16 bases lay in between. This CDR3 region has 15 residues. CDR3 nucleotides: TGCGCCAGCAGCCCCAGGGGGGGTAGGAACAATGAGCAGTTCTTC. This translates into CASSPRGGRNNEQFF.

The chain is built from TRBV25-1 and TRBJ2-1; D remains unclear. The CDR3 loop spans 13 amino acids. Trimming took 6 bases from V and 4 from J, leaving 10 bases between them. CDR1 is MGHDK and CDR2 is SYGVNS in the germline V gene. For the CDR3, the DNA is TGTGCCAGCAGGCGGACGGAGTACAATGAGCAGTTCTTC. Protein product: CASRRTEYNEQFF.

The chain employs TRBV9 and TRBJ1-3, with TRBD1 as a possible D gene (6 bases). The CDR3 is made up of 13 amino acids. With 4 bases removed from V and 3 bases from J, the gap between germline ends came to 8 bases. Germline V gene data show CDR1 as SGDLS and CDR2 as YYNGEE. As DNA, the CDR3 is TGTGCCAGCAGCCCCAGGGGTGGAAACACCATATATTTT. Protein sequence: CASSPRGGNTIYF.

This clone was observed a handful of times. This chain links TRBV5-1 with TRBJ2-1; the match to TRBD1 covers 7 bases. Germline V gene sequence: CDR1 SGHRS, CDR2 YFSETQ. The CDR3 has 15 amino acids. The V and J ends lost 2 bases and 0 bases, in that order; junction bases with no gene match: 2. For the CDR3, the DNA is TGCGCCAGCAGCTTACAGGGGAGCTCCTACAATGAGCAGTTCTTC. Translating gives CASSLQGSSYNEQFF.

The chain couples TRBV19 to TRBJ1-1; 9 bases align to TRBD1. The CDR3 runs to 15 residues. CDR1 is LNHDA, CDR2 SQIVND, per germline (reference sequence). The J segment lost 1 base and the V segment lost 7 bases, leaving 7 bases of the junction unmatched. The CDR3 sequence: CASTAPGQGNTEAFF. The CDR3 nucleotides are TGTGCCAGTACCGCACCGGGACAGGGGAACACTGAAGCTTTCTTT. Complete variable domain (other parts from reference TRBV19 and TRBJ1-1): DGGITQSPKYLFRKEGQNVTLSCEQNLNHDAMYWYRQDPGQGLRLIYYSQIVNDFQKGDIAEGYSVSREKKESFPLTVTSAQKNPTAFYLCASTAPGQGNTEAFFGQGTRLTVV.

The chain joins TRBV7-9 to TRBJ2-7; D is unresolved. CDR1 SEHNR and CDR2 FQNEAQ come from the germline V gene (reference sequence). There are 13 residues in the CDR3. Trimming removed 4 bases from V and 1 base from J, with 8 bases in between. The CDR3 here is CASSWPRSYEQYF. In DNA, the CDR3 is TGTGCCAGCAGCTGGCCTAGGTCCTACGAGCAGTACTTC. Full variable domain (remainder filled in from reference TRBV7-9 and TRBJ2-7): DTGVSQNPRHKITKRGQNVTFRCDPISEHNRLYWYRQTLGQGPEFLTYFQNEAQLEKSRLLSDRFSAERPKGSFSTLEIQRTEQGDSAMYLCASSWPRSYEQYFGPGTRLTVT.

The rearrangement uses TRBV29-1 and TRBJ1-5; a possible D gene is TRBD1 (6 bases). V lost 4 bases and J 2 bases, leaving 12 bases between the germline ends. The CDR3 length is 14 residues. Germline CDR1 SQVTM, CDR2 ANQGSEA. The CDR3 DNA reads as TGCAGCGTTGTTCCGGGGGCGGGCAATCAGCCCCAGCATTTT. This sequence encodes CSVVPGAGNQPQHF.

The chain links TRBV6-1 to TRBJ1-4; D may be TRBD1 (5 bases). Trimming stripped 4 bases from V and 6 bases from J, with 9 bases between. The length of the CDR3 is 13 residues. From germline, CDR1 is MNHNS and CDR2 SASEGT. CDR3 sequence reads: CASSVGTDEKLFF. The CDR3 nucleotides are TGTGCCAGCAGTGTCGGGACTGATGAAAAACTGTTTTTT.

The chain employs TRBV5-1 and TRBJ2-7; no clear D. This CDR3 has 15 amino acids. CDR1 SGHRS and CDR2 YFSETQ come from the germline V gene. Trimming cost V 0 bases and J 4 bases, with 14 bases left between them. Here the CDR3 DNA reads TGCGCCAGCAGCTTGGGGGCTACCGGCACTTACGAGCAGTACTTC. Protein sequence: CASSLGATGTYEQYF.